The rows below give T cell receptor beta chains drawn from one sample of a study of vaccination and CD4 T cells after COVID-19. Their antigens remain unidentified. Each CDR3 protein is one row after TCRdb ran MiXCR on the PCR reads. The repertoire holds roughly 28,000 distinct CDR3 sequences, with around two fifths as singletons. Sequenced here: CD4+ T cells from blood, cultured in vitro, sampled about 7 months after SARS-CoV-2 vaccination. These receptors originate from a human donor who had recovered from COVID-19. Each CDR3 is given with its conserved first and last residue. Fields, in order: J gene, V gene, clone size, D gene, CDR3 protein, CDR3 DNA. A D gene is named only where the DNA matches it firmly. Clone size, where shown, is once, few, many, or a class for clones that have expanded.

>TRBJ2-5|TRBV6-1|NA|NA
CASSEDPGYYETQYF
TGTGCCAGCAGTGAAGACCCAGGCTACTACGAGACCCAGTACTTC
>TRBJ1-5|TRBV12-3/TRBV12-4|once|NA
CASSLWGRPQHF
TGTGCCAGCAGTTTGTGGGGACGCCCCCAGCATTTT
>TRBJ1-1|TRBV28|NA|TRBD1
CASSPRGRSTEAFF
TGTGCCAGCAGTCCCAGGGGGCGAAGCACTGAAGCTTTCTTT
>TRBJ1-1|TRBV5-4|few|NA
CASSLWRTSTSAEAFF
TGTGCCAGCAGCTTGTGGCGGACCAGCACGAGCGCTGAAGCTTTCTTT
>TRBJ1-6|TRBV20-1|NA|NA
CSARDPNNSPLHF
TGCAGTGCTAGAGACCCCAATAATTCACCCCTCCACTTT
>TRBJ1-5|TRBV28|NA|NA
CASSPAGGRRSNQPQHF
TGTGCCAGCAGTCCCGCGGGGGGGAGGCGCAGCAATCAGCCTCAGCATTTT
>TRBJ1-1|TRBV11-1|few|TRBD1
CASSLHRGRTEAFF
TGTGCCAGCAGCCTGCACAGGGGGCGTACTGAAGCTTTCTTT
>TRBJ2-5|TRBV25-1|NA|NA
CASTEGAGLGETQYF
TGTGCCAGCACCGAAGGAGCAGGGTTGGGGGAGACCCAGTACTTC
>TRBJ2-7|TRBV19|once|NA
CASSIGTSGYYEQYF
TGTGCCAGTAGTATAGGAACGAGCGGGTACTACGAGCAGTACTTC
>TRBJ1-5|TRBV28|NA|TRBD1
CASSLRGQGGQPQHF
TGTGCCAGCAGTTTACGCGGACAGGGAGGACAGCCCCAGCATTTT
>TRBJ2-1|TRBV7-2|NA|TRBD2
CASSLAGTSGRDEQFF
TGTGCCAGCAGCTTAGCGGGGACTAGCGGGAGAGATGAGCAGTTCTTC
>TRBJ2-2|TRBV23-1|NA|NA
CASSQGKRSDTGELFF
TGCGCCAGCAGTCAAGGGAAGCGGAGTGACACCGGGGAGCTGTTTTTT
>TRBJ2-1|TRBV7-2|NA|TRBD2
CASSLAITSGSFGEQFF
TGTGCCAGCAGCTTAGCTATAACTAGCGGGAGTTTCGGAGAGCAGTTCTTC
>TRBJ2-3|TRBV7-6|NA|NA
CASSSRTTDTQYF
TGTGCCAGCAGCTCGCGGACCACAGATACGCAGTATTTT
>TRBJ2-3|TRBV7-9|few|TRBD2
CASSLLTSGNWDTQYF
TGTGCCAGCAGCCTACTGACTAGCGGGAACTGGGATACGCAGTATTTT
>TRBJ2-1|TRBV6-2/TRBV6-3|NA|TRBD2
CASSSTGTSGIYEQFF
TGTGCCAGCAGTTCGACCGGGACTAGCGGGATATATGAGCAGTTCTTC
>TRBJ2-5|TRBV7-3|NA|TRBD1
CASSRTGTVQETQYF
TGTGCCAGCAGTCGGACCGGGACAGTCCAAGAGACCCAGTACTTC
>TRBJ1-2|TRBV19|few|TRBD1
CASSIPGQGDYGYTF
TGTGCCAGTAGTATACCCGGACAGGGTGACTATGGCTACACCTTC
>TRBJ2-7|TRBV15|few|TRBD2
CATSRSGTSGYEQYF
TGTGCCACCAGCAGATCCGGGACTAGCGGCTACGAGCAGTACTTC
>TRBJ1-5|TRBV7-9|NA|NA
CASSLAWDSNQPQHF
TGTGCCAGCAGCTTAGCTTGGGATAGCAATCAGCCCCAGCATTTT
>TRBJ2-1|TRBV15|few|NA
CATSRGLDTNEQFF
TGTGCCACCAGCAGAGGCCTCGATACCAATGAGCAGTTCTTC
>TRBJ1-1|TRBV29-1|once|NA
CSARETTEAFF
TGCAGCGCCAGGGAGACCACTGAAGCTTTCTTT
>TRBJ2-7|TRBV12-3/TRBV12-4|NA|TRBD2
CASSLEAGEQYF
TGTGCCAGCAGTTTAGAAGCGGGAGAGCAGTACTTC
>TRBJ1-5|TRBV6-1|few|TRBD1
CASSGLDRGHQPQHF
TGTGCCAGCAGTGGGTTAGACAGGGGTCATCAGCCCCAGCATTTT
>TRBJ1-2|TRBV28|few|NA
CASSPFTPGLGGYTF
TGTGCCAGCAGTCCATTTACCCCCGGGTTGGGTGGCTACACCTTC
>TRBJ2-7|TRBV20-1|NA|NA
CSPSRSGSYEQYF
TGCAGTCCCAGTCGGAGCGGATCCTACGAGCAGTACTTC
>TRBJ1-2|TRBV6-2/TRBV6-3|NA|NA
CASRGVRYGYTF
TGTGCCAGCCGGGGGGTGCGCTATGGCTACACCTTC